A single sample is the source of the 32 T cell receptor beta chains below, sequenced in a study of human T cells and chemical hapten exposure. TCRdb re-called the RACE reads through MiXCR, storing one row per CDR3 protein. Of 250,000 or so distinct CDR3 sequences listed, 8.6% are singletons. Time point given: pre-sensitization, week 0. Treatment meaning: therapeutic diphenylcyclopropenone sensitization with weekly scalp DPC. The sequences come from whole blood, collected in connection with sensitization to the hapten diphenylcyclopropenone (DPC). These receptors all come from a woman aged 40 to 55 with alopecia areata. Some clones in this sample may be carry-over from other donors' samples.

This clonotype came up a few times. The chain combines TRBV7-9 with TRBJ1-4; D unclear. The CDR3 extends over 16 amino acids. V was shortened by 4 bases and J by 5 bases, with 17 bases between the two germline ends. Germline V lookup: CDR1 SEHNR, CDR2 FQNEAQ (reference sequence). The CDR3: CASSSIRGSSNEKLFF. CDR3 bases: TGTGCCAGCAGCTCTATTCGAGGGTCCTCGAATGAAAAACTGTTTTTT.

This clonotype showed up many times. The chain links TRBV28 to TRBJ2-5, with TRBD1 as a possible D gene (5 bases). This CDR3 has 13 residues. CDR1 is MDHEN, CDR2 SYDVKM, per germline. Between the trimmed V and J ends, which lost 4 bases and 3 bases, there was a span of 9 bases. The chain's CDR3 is CASSWGRKETQYF. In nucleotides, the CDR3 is TGTGCCAGCAGTTGGGGCAGGAAAGAGACCCAGTACTTC.

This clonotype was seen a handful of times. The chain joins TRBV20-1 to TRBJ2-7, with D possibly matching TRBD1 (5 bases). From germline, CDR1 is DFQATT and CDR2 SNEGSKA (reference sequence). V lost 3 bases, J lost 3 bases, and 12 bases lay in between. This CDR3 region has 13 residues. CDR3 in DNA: TGCAGTGCTAGTAGGGGTATCGGCTACGAGCAGTACTTC. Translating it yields CSASRGIGYEQYF.

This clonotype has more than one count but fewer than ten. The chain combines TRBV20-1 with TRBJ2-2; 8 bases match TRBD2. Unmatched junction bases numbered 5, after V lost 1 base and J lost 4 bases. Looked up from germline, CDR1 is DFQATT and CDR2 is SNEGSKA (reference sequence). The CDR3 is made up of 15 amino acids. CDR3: CSARAGRVITGELFF. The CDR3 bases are TGCAGTGCTAGAGCCGGGAGGGTCATCACCGGGGAGCTGTTTTTT.

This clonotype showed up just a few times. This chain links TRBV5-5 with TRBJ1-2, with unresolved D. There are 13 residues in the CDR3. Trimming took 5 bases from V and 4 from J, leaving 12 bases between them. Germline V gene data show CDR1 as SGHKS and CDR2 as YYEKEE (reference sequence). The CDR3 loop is CASRVDGFYGYTF. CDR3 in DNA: TGTGCCAGCAGGGTTGACGGATTCTATGGCTACACCTTC.

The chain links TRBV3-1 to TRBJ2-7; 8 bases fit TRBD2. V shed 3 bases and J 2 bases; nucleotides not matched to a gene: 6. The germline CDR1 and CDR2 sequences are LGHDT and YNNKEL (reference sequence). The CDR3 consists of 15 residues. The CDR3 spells CASSQTTSGAYEQYF. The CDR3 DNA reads TGTGCCAGCAGCCAGACAACTAGCGGCGCCTACGAGCAGTACTTC.

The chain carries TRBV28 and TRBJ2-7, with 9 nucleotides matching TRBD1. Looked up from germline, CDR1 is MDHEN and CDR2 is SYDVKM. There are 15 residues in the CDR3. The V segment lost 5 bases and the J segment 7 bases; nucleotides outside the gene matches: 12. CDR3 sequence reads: CASSTAGTGRSEQYF. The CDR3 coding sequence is TGTGCCAGCAGTACCGCCGGGACAGGGCGGTCGGAGCAGTACTTC. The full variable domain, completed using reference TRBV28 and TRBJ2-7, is DVKVTQSSRYLVKRTGEKVFLECVQDMDHENMFWYRQDPGLGLRLIYFSYDVKMKEKGDIPEGYSVSREKKERFSLILESASTNQTSMYLCASSTAGTGRSEQYFGPGTRLTVT.

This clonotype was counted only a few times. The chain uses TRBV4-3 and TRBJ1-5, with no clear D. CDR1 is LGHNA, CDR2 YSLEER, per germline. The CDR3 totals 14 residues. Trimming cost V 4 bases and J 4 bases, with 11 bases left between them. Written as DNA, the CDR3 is TGCGCCAGCAGCCTAAATGCCGGGAATCAGCCCCAGCATTTT. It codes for CASSLNAGNQPQHF.

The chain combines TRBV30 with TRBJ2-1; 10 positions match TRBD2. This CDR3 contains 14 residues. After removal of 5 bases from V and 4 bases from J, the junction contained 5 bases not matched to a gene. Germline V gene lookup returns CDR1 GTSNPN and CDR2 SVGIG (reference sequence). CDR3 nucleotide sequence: TGTGCCTGGTCAGCGGGAGGGCCGTACAATGAGCAGTTCTTC. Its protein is CAWSAGGPYNEQFF.

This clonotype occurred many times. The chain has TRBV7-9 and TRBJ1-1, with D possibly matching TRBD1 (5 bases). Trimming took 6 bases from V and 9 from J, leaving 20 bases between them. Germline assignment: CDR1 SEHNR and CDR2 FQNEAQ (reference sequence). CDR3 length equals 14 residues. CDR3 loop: CASSYEGRQGKAFF. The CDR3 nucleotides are TGTGCCAGCAGTTACGAGGGGCGTCAGGGCAAAGCTTTCTTT.

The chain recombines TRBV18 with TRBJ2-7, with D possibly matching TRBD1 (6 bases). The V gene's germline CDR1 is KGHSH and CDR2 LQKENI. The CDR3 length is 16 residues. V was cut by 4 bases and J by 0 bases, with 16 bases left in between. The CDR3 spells CASSLSTGRSSYEQYF. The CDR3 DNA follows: TGTGCCAGCTCACTATCGACAGGTCGAAGCTCCTACGAGCAGTACTTC.

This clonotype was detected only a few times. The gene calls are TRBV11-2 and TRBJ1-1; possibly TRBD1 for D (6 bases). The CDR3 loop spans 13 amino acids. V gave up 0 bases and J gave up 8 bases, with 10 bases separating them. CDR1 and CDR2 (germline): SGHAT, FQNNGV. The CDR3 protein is CASSLEYGTEAFF. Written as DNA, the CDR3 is TGTGCCAGCAGCTTAGAATACGGGACAGAAGCTTTCTTT.

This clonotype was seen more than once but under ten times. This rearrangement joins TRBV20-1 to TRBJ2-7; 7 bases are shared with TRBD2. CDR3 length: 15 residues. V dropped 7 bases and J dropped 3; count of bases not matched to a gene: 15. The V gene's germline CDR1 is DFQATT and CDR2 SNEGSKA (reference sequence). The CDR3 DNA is TGCAGTGGAGTCTCGCCGGCTAGCGGTCGCTACGAGCAGTACTTC. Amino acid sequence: CSGVSPASGRYEQYF.

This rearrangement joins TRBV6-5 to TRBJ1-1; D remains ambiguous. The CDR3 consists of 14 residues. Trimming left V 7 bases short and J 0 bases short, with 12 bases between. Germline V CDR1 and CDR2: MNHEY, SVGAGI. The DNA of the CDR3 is TGTGCCAGCACCACACGTAATATGAACACTGAAGCTTTCTTT. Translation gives CASTTRNMNTEAFF.

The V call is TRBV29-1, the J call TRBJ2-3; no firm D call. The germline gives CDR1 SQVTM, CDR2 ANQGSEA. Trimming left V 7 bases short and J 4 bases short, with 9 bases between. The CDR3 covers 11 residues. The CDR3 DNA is TGCAGCGCTGCAGAGCCAGATACGCAGTATTTT. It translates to CSAAEPDTQYF.

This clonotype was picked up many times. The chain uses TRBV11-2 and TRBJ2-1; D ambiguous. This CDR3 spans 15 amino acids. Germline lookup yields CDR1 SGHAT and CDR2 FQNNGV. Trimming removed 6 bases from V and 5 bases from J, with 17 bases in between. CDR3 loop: CASRKSNRGNNEQFF. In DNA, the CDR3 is TGTGCCAGCAGAAAAAGCAACAGAGGTAACAATGAGCAGTTCTTC.

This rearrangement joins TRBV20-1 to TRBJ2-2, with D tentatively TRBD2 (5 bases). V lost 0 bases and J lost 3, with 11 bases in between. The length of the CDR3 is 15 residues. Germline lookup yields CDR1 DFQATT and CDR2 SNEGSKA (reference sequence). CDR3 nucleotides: TGCAGTGCTAGAGATCGACGGGGAGACACCGGGGAGCTGTTTTTT. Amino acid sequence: CSARDRRGDTGELFF.

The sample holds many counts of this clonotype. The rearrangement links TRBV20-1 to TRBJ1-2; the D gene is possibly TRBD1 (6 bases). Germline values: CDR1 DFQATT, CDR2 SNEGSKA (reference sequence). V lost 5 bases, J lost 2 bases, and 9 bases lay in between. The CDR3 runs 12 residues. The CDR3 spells CSAQDRNYGYTF. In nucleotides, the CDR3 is TGCAGTGCTCAGGACAGAAACTATGGCTACACCTTC.

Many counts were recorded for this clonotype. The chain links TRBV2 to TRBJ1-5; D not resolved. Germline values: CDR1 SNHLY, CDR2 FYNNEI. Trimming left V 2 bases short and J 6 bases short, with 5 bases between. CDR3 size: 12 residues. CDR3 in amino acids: CASSEQGQPQHF. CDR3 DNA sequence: TGTGCCAGCAGTGAACAAGGTCAGCCCCAGCATTTT.

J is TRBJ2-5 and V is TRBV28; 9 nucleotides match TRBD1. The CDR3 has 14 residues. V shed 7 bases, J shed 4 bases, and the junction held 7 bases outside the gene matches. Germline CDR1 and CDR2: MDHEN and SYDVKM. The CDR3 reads CASNLQGAGETQYF. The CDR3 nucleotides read TGTGCCAGCAATCTACAGGGGGCGGGAGAGACCCAGTACTTC.

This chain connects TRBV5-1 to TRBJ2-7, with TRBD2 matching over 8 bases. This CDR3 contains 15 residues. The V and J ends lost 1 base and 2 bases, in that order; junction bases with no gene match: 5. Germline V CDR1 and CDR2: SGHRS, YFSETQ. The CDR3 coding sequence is TGCGCCAGCAGCTTGCTTGCGGGAGGCGCCTACGAGCAGTACTTC. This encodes CASSLLAGGAYEQYF.

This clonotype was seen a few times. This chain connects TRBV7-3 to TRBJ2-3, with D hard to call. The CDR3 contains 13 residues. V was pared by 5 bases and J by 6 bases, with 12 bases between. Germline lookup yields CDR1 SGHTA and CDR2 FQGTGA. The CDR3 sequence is CASSPADSDTQYF. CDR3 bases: TGTGCCAGCAGCCCAGCCGATAGCGATACGCAGTATTTT.

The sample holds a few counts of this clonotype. The CDR3 coding sequence is TGTGCCAGCAGCCCCCCGGGACTAGCGACGGATACGCAGTATTTT. Translated: CASSPPGLATDTQYF. The rearrangement joins TRBV7-3 to TRBJ2-3; TRBD2 matches 10 bases. There are 15 residues in the CDR3. Germline loops: CDR1 SGHTA, CDR2 FQGTGA. Trimming removed 5 bases from V and 6 bases from J; junction bases left unmatched: 8.

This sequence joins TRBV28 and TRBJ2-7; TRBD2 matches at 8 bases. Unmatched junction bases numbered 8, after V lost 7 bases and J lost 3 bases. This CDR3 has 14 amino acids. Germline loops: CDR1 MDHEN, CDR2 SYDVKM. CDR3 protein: CASTTDGGVYEQYF. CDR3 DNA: TGTGCCAGCACCACGGACGGGGGGGTCTACGAGCAGTACTTC.

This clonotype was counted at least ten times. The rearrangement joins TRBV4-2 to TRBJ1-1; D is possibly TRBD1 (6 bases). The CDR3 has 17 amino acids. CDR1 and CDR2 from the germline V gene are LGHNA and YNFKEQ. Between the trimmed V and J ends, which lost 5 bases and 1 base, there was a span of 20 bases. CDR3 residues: CASSYQARRGGNTEAFF. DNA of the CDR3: TGTGCCAGCAGCTACCAGGCCCGCAGGGGAGGGAACACTGAAGCTTTCTTT.

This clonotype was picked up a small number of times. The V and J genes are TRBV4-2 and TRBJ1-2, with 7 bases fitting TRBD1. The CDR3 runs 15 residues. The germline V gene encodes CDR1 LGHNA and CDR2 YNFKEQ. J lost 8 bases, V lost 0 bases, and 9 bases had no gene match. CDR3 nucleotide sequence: TGTGCCAGCAGCCAAGACTACCGGGACAGAGAAGGCTACACCTTC. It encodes CASSQDYRDREGYTF.

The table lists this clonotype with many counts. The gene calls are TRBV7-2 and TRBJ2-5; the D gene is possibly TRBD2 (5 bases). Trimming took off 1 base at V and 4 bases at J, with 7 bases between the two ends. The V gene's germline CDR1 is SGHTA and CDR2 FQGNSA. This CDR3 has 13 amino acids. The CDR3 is CASSLGGLETQYF. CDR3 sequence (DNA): TGTGCCAGCAGCTTAGGAGGACTAGAGACCCAGTACTTC.

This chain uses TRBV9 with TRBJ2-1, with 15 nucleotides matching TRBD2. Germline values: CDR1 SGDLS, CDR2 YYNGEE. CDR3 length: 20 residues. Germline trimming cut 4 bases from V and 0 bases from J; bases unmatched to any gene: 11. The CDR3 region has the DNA TGTGCCAGCAGCACCGGACTAGCGGGAGGGCCCTTAAGCTCCTACAATGAGCAGTTCTTC. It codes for CASSTGLAGGPLSSYNEQFF.

CDR3 DNA: TGTGCCAGCAGCTCCGTCTGGGGGACTACTACAGATACGCAGTATTTT. Amino acid sequence: CASSSVWGTTTDTQYF. The chain employs TRBV5-4 and TRBJ2-3; 7 nucleotides align to TRBD2. V lost 3 bases, J lost 3 bases, and 10 bases stayed unmatched. The CDR3 has 16 residues. Germline values: CDR1 SGHNT, CDR2 YYREEE (reference sequence).

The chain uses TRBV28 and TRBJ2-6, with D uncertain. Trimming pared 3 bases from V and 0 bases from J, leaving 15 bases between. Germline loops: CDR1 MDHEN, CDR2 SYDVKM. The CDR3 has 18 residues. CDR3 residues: CASSFIGPLSSGANVLTF. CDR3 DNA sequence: TGTGCCAGCAGTTTTATCGGGCCGTTAAGCTCTGGGGCCAACGTCCTGACTTTC.

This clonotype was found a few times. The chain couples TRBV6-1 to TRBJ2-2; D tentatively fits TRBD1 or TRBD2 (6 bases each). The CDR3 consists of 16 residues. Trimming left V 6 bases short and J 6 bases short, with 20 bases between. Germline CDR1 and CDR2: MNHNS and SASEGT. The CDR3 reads CASRDPTGGIPGELFF. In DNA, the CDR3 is TGTGCCAGCAGGGACCCCACCGGGGGCATACCCGGGGAGCTGTTTTTT.

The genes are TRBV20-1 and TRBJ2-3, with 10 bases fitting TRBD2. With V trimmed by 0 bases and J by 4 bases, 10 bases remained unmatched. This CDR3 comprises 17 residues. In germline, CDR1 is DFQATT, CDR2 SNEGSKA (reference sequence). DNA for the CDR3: TGCAGTGCTAGAGATCCTTTGACTAGCGGGCTCGCAGATACGCAGTATTTT. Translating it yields CSARDPLTSGLADTQYF.